This is a list of T cell receptor beta chains from one sample in a study of cytomegalovirus exposure and HLA in healthy donors. Libraries were prepared by immunoSEQ multiplex PCR; TCRdb keeps only in-frame clonotypes and omits some of them. The table has under 70,000 clones, about two thirds seen once. Specimen: PBMCs. All receptors derive from a woman aged 60-70 years in good health and CMV-seropositive. The CDR3 runs from the conserved cysteine through the conserved F or W. Fields, in order: D gene, clone size, V gene, J gene, CDR3 DNA, CDR3 protein. A D gene is named only where the DNA matches it firmly. A clone size is listed for some rows: how often the clone was seen (once, few, many), or a class if it is expanded.

>TRBD1|NA|TRBV28|TRBJ1-1
TGTGCCAGCAGTATACAGGGGGGATACACTGAAGCTTTCTTT
CASSIQGGYTEAFF
>NA|NA|TRBV6-5|TRBJ2-1
TGTGCCAGCACTTTCCCCTCGGGGGAGCAGTTCTTC
CASTFPSGEQFF
>NA|NA|TRBV29-1|TRBJ1-2
TGCAGCGGAATAGATAACTATGGCTACACCTTC
CSGIDNYGYTF
>NA|NA|TRBV10-1|TRBJ1-1
TGCGCCAGCAGTCCCCTGAGACGGAGCTCCACGGGAGTAGCTTTCTTT
CASSPLRRSSTGVAFF
>TRBD1|NA|TRBV9|TRBJ1-3
TGTGCCAGCAGCGACCAGGACAGGGTGTACTCTGGAAACACCATATATTTT
CASSDQDRVYSGNTIYF
>TRBD1|NA|TRBV10-3|TRBJ1-1
TGTGCCATCAGTGAAGACAGGGACGCCACTGAAGCTTTCTTT
CAISEDRDATEAFF
>NA|NA|TRBV2|TRBJ1-1
TGTGCCAGCAGTGAATACCAGGGTGCCAAAGCTTTCTTT
CASSEYQGAKAFF
>TRBD1|NA|TRBV2|TRBJ1-1
TGTGCCAGCAGTGAAGGGGGGACAGGGTGGTTAGCTGAAGCTTTCTTT
CASSEGGTGWLAEAFF
>NA|NA|TRBV19|TRBJ1-6
TGTGCCAGTAGTATGGTAGGGAGTAATTCACCCCTCCACTTT
CASSMVGSNSPLHF
>TRBD1|few|TRBV6-1|TRBJ2-7
TGTGCCAGCATATTAGACAGGGGGCTGGTCGAGCAGTACTTC
CASILDRGLVEQYF
>NA|few|TRBV5-4|TRBJ2-7
TGTGCCAGCAGCCCGGGGGGGGCAGGGGGGTTTAACGAGCAGTACTTC
CASSPGGAGGFNEQYF
>NA|NA|TRBV7-2|TRBJ1-6
TGTGCCAGCAGCTTAAACGACTTTGTAGGTTCACCCCTCCACTTT
CASSLNDFVGSPLHF
>NA|NA|TRBV27|TRBJ1-1
TGTGCCAGCAGTTTAGAGAGGAACACTGAAGCTTTCTTT
CASSLERNTEAFF
>NA|NA|TRBV19|TRBJ2-5
TGTGCCAGTAGTATAGCCAATCAAGAGACCCAGTACTTC
CASSIANQETQYF
>TRBD2|NA|TRBV7-9|TRBJ2-2
TGTGCCAGCAGCTCGGTAATGGGGGGGATCGACACCGGGGAGCTGTTTTTT
CASSSVMGGIDTGELFF
>TRBD1|NA|TRBV11-2|TRBJ1-6
TGTGCCAGCAGCCGTGCCCCAGGGACAGGGGTGTATAATTCACCCCTCCACTTT
CASSRAPGTGVYNSPLHF
>NA|few|TRBV15|TRBJ1-5
TGTGCCACCAGCAGAGAAAGGAGTCAGCCCCAGCATTTT
CATSRERSQPQHF
>TRBD1|NA|TRBV15|TRBJ1-2
TGTGCCACCAGCCCTCGGACAGGCGGCTATGGCTACACCTTC
CATSPRTGGYGYTF
>TRBD2|NA|TRBV5-4|TRBJ2-4
TGTGCCAGCAGCTCCGGGACTAGCGGGGGGGCCCGAAATCGGTACTTC
CASSSGTSGGARNRYF
>NA|NA|TRBV6-5|TRBJ1-4
TGTGCCAGCAGTTACTCGACTGCCAGCTTTAATGAAAAACTGTTTTTT
CASSYSTASFNEKLFF
>TRBD2|NA|TRBV27|TRBJ2-5
TGTGCCAGCAGAAGACTAGCGGGGGGGCGGGAAGAGACCCAGTACTTC
CASRRLAGGREETQYF
>TRBD1|NA|TRBV4-1|TRBJ1-2
TGCGCCAGCAGCCAGTCAGGGGGCTACTATGGCTACACCTTC
CASSQSGGYYGYTF
>TRBD1|NA|TRBV27|TRBJ1-4
TGTGCCAGCAGGTCCAGGGGGCTGGGGACTAATGAAAAACTGTTTTTT
CASRSRGLGTNEKLFF
>TRBD1|NA|TRBV7-2|TRBJ2-1
TGTGCCAGCAGTTATACCGGGACAGGGAGGAGATACAATGAGCAGTTCTTC
CASSYTGTGRRYNEQFF
>TRBD1|NA|TRBV2|TRBJ1-1
TGTGCCAGCCACGGGACAGGGGGCGGTGGTACTGAAGCTTTCTTT
CASHGTGGGGTEAFF
>NA|few|TRBV5-1|TRBJ2-7
TGCGCCAGCAGCTTGGGGGCAGGGCAGGTCTACGAGCAGTACTTC
CASSLGAGQVYEQYF
>TRBD1|few|TRBV6-1|TRBJ1-2
TGTGCCAGCAGTGAAAGGACAGGGAACGGCTACACCTTC
CASSERTGNGYTF
>TRBD2|NA|TRBV7-8|TRBJ2-5
TGTGCCAGCAGCTTAGTAGTATCTCGGATGGGGCGGGGGGAGACCCAGTACTTC
CASSLVVSRMGRGETQYF
>TRBD2|NA|TRBV27|TRBJ2-5
TGTGCCAGCAGTCTCCTTTTGGGGAGCGGGGAAGAGACCCAGTACTTC
CASSLLLGSGEETQYF
>NA|NA|TRBV10-3|TRBJ1-2
TGTGCCGGCCGGGACTCCCGGAACTATGGCTACACCTTC
CAGRDSRNYGYTF
>NA|NA|TRBV5-4|TRBJ1-1
TGTGCCAGCAGCCTGGCCCCCAGTTCCATGAACACTGAAGCTTTCTTT
CASSLAPSSMNTEAFF
>TRBD2|NA|TRBV9|TRBJ2-1
TGTGCCAGCAGCGCCCGAGGCGGGGGGGCCTACAATGAGCAGTTCTTC
CASSARGGGAYNEQFF
>TRBD1|NA|TRBV9|TRBJ2-7
TGTGCCAGCAGCGTAGATACAGGGGGTCTAGTTGAGCAGTACTTC
CASSVDTGGLVEQYF
>TRBD1|NA|TRBV4-3|TRBJ1-5
TGCGCCAGCAGCCAAGACAGGGGGCGGGTTCAGCCCCAGCATTTT
CASSQDRGRVQPQHF
>NA|NA|TRBV4-2|TRBJ1-2
TGTGCCAGCAGCCAGGGTCCAATCGACAGGTCGCGGGGCTACACCTTC
CASSQGPIDRSRGYTF
>TRBD1|NA|TRBV15|TRBJ1-4
TGTGCCACCAGCAGAGATTCTTGGGACAGGGGGGGGACAACTAATGAAAAACTGTTTTTT
CATSRDSWDRGGTTNEKLFF
>TRBD1|once|TRBV11-2|TRBJ1-4
TGTGCCAGCAGCTTAGATCAGGGGGCGGGGGATGAAAAACTGTTTTTT
CASSLDQGAGDEKLFF
>NA|NA|TRBV7-9|TRBJ1-1
TGTTCCAGCAGCTTCCACCAGACAGTCCAGAACACTGAAGCTTTCTTT
CSSSFHQTVQNTEAFF
>TRBD1|NA|TRBV14|TRBJ1-1
TGTGCCAGCAGCCCCGGGACAGCTGAAGCTTTCTTT
CASSPGTAEAFF
>NA|NA|TRBV18|TRBJ1-1
TGTGCCAGCTCACGATCGTTGGAGTTCGCGGGGACTGAAGCTTTCTTT
CASSRSLEFAGTEAFF
>TRBD1|NA|TRBV27|TRBJ2-7
TGTGCCAGCAGTTTTCGAGGGGGCTTCTACGAGCAGTACTTC
CASSFRGGFYEQYF
>NA|NA|TRBV11-2|TRBJ1-1
TGTGCCAGCAGCTCGCCCCCGAGGAACACTGAAGCTTTCTTT
CASSSPPRNTEAFF
>NA|NA|TRBV7-9|TRBJ1-1
TGTGCCAGCAGCTTAGGAAATACCGGTGAAGCTTTCTTT
CASSLGNTGEAFF
>NA|few|TRBV4-2|TRBJ2-3
TGTGCCAGCAGCTCAACACCGGGTAGCGGAAGCACAGATACGCAGTATTTT
CASSSTPGSGSTDTQYF
>NA|NA|TRBV11-3|TRBJ2-3
TGTGCCAGCAGCTTAGCCGGTTTCACAGATACGCAGTATTTT
CASSLAGFTDTQYF
>TRBD1|NA|TRBV4-1|TRBJ1-2
TGCGCCAGCAGCCAACAGGGGGCCTTTAACTATGGCTACACCTTC
CASSQQGAFNYGYTF
>TRBD1|NA|TRBV7-7|TRBJ2-1
TGTGCCAGCAGAGGGGGCCTTGGGGATGAGCAGTTCTTC
CASRGGLGDEQFF
>NA|NA|TRBV23-1|TRBJ1-2
TGCGCCAGCAGTCAGATACAGGGAATTGCTTACTATGGCTACACCTTC
CASSQIQGIAYYGYTF
>TRBD1|few|TRBV11-3|TRBJ2-5
TGTGCCAGCAGCTCCGGGACAGGGGTTTTACAAGAGACCCAGTACTTC
CASSSGTGVLQETQYF
>TRBD2|NA|TRBV4-1|TRBJ2-3
TGCGCCAGCAGCCAACGGAGCGGGGGGCAAAGCACAGATACGCAGTATTTT
CASSQRSGGQSTDTQYF
>TRBD1|NA|TRBV7-2|TRBJ2-3
TGTGCCAGCAGCTTACGACAGGGGACAGATACGCAGTATTTT
CASSLRQGTDTQYF
>TRBD2|once|TRBV5-1|TRBJ2-1
TGCGCCAGCAGCTTGTTTGTAGCGGGGGCCTTCTCTAGCTCCTACAATGAGCAGTTCTTC
CASSLFVAGAFSSSYNEQFF
>NA|NA|TRBV6-5|TRBJ1-2
TGTGCCAGCAGTTACTATCGGACAGCTAACTATGGCTACACCTTC
CASSYYRTANYGYTF
>NA|NA|TRBV19|TRBJ1-1
TGTGCCAGTAGTTCCTCCCGGCGCTCCGGTCTGGGCCCCAAAAACACTGAAGCTTTCTTT
CASSSSRRSGLGPKNTEAFF